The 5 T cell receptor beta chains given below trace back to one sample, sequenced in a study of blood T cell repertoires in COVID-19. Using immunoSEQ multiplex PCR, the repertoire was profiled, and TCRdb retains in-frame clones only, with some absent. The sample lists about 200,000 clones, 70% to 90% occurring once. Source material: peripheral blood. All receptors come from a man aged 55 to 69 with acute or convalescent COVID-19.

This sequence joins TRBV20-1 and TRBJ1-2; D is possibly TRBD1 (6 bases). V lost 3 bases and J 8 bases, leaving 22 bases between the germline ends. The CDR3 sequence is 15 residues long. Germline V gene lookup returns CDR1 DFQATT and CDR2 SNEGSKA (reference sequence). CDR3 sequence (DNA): TGCAGTGCTAGTCCTGCAGGGAAGAACAGGGACGGCTACACCTTC. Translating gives CSASPAGKNRDGYTF.

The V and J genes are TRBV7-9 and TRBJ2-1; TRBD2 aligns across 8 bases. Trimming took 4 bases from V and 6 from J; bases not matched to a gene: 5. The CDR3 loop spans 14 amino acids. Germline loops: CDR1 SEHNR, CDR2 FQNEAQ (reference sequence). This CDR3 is CASSSSGRVNEQFF. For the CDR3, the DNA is TGTGCCAGCAGCTCTAGCGGGCGGGTCAATGAGCAGTTCTTC.

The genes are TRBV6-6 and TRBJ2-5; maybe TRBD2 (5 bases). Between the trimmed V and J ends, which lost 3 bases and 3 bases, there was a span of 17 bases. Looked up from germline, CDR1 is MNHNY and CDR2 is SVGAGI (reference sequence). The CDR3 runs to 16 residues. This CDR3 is CASSYPLREGKETQYF. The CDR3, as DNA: TGTGCCAGCAGTTATCCCTTGCGTGAGGGAAAAGAGACCCAGTACTTC.

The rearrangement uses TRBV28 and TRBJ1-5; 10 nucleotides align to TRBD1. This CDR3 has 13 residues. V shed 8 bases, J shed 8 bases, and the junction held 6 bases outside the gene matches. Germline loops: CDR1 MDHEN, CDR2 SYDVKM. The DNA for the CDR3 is TGTGCCAGCCAAGGACAGGGGGGCAAGCCCCAGCATTTT. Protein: CASQGQGGKPQHF.

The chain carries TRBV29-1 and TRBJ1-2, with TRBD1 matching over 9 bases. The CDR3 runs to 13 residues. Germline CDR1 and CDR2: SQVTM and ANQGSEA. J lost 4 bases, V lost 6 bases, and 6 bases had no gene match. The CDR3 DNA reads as TGCAGCGTAATACGGACAGGGGCCTATGGCTACACCTTC. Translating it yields CSVIRTGAYGYTF. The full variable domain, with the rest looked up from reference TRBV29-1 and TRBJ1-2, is SAVISQKPSRDICQRGTSLTIQCQVDSQVTMMFWYRQQPGQSLTLIATANQGSEATYESGFVIDKFPISRPNLTFSTLTVSNMSPEDSSIYLCSVIRTGAYGYTFGSGTRLTVV.